The 30 T cell receptor beta chains listed next were all sequenced from one sample in a study of vaccination effects on CD4 cells after COVID-19. Sequencing used immunoSEQ multiplex PCR; TCRdb keeps in-frame clones, though not all of them. The sample has under 30,000 clones; approximately 60% are singletons. At the end of about 10 days of culture, CD4+ T cells were isolated. These receptors lack a known antigen. This specimen consisted of CD4+ T cells from PBMCs cultured without peptide, obtained before COVID-19 vaccination. These receptors originate from a human donor who received a COVID-19 vaccine.

The J gene is TRBJ1-5, the V gene TRBV13; 7 bases match TRBD1. J lost 1 base, V lost 2 bases, and 17 bases had no gene match. This CDR3 has 20 amino acids. Germline CDR1 reads PRHDT; CDR2 reads FYEKMQ (reference sequence). The CDR3, as DNA: TGTGCCAGCAGCTTATCTCGTGGGGCAGGGGGTAGCGTGAGCAATCAGCCCCAGCATTTT. It yields the protein CASSLSRGAGGSVSNQPQHF.

The chain carries TRBV6-5 and TRBJ2-5; 10 bases map to TRBD2. The CDR3 spans 16 residues. V shed 0 bases, J shed 5 bases, and the junction held 6 bases outside the gene matches. The V gene's germline CDR1 is MNHEY and CDR2 SVGAGI. CDR3 DNA sequence: TGTGCCAGCAGTTACTCGAGCGGGGGGGCCGGGGAGACCCAGTACTTC. Translation: CASSYSSGGAGETQYF.

V gene TRBV29-1 combines with J gene TRBJ1-2; tentatively, D is TRBD1 (5 bases). The germline CDR1 and CDR2 sequences are SQVTM and ANQGSEA. The V and J ends lost 1 base and 5 bases respectively, with 23 bases between them. The CDR3 is made up of 17 amino acids. In DNA form, the CDR3 reads TGCAGCGTTGAAGGATTTGTAGGGGCTCCGGAAAGGTATGGCTACACCTTC. Protein product: CSVEGFVGAPERYGYTF. The full variable domain, its missing parts supplied by reference TRBV29-1 and TRBJ1-2, is SAVISQKPSRDICQRGTSLTIQCQVDSQVTMMFWYRQQPGQSLTLIATANQGSEATYESGFVIDKFPISRPNLTFSTLTVSNMSPEDSSIYLCSVEGFVGAPERYGYTFGSGTRLTVV.

J is TRBJ2-2 and V is TRBV6-5; D is unresolved. Trimming removed 6 bases at V and 1 base at J, with 9 bases between. This CDR3 has 14 residues. Germline CDR1 reads MNHEY; CDR2 reads SVGAGI. This CDR3 is CASRVPGNTGELFF. The DNA for the CDR3 is TGTGCCAGCAGAGTTCCGGGGAACACCGGGGAGCTGTTTTTT.

The V gene is TRBV11-2, the J gene TRBJ2-7; D is undetermined. The CDR3 is 12 residues long. CDR1 is SGHAT and CDR2 is FQNNGV in the germline V gene. V was pared by 1 base and J by 5 bases, with 6 bases between. The CDR3 here is CASSLGFHEQYF. The CDR3 nucleotides are TGTGCCAGCAGCTTAGGCTTTCACGAGCAGTACTTC.

The chain has TRBV11-3 and TRBJ2-7; tentatively, D is TRBD1 (6 bases). Trimming pared 10 bases from V and 2 bases from J, leaving 18 bases between. The length of the CDR3 is 14 residues. Germline CDR1 and CDR2: SGHNT and YENEEA. CDR3 in amino acids: CATSHQGFTYEQYF. For the CDR3, the DNA is TGTGCCACCAGTCACCAGGGGTTCACCTACGAGCAGTACTTC.

The rearrangement joins TRBV9 to TRBJ2-3; D is undetermined. This CDR3 has 13 residues. Germline values: CDR1 SGDLS, CDR2 YYNGEE. Between the trimmed V and J ends, which lost 0 bases and 3 bases, there was a span of 5 bases. CDR3: CASSVGRTDTQYF. The DNA for the CDR3 is TGTGCCAGCAGCGTAGGTCGGACAGATACGCAGTATTTT.

The chain combines TRBV19 with TRBJ2-1; the D gene could be TRBD1 or TRBD2 (6 bases each). V was cut by 4 bases and J by 10 bases, with 26 bases left in between. The CDR3 spans 17 residues. The V gene's germline CDR1 is LNHDA and CDR2 SQIVND (reference sequence). For the CDR3, the DNA is TGTGCCAGTAGTAAAAGAAAACCTATGGGGGGCCTTACCGAGCAGTTCTTC. Amino acid sequence: CASSKRKPMGGLTEQFF.

The V call is TRBV5-4, the J call TRBJ1-2, with 7 bases aligning to TRBD1. V dropped 0 bases and J dropped 2; count of bases not matched to a gene: 4. In germline, CDR1 is SGHNT, CDR2 YYREEE (reference sequence). This CDR3 contains 15 residues. CDR3 sequence: CASSLAKGANYGYTF. DNA of the CDR3: TGTGCCAGCAGCTTGGCCAAGGGGGCGAACTATGGCTACACCTTC.

This sequence joins TRBV6-5 and TRBJ1-1, with no clear D. The CDR3 runs 14 residues. Germline V lookup: CDR1 MNHEY, CDR2 SVGAGI. The V and J ends lost 0 bases and 7 bases respectively, with 12 bases between them. The CDR3 DNA sequence: TGTGCCAGCAGTTACTCCCCGGGAGTGGGTGAAGCTTTCTTT. It yields the protein CASSYSPGVGEAFF.

CDR3 amino acids: CASSPQGMGSYEQYF. DNA for the CDR3: TGTGCCAGCTCACCACAGGGGATGGGGTCCTACGAGCAGTACTTC. The J gene is TRBJ2-7, the V gene TRBV18; D might be TRBD1 (5 bases). This CDR3 is 15 amino acids long. V dropped 1 base and J dropped 1 base, with 11 bases sitting between them. The germline V gene has CDR1 KGHSH and CDR2 LQKENI. The full variable domain, rest sourced from reference TRBV18 and TRBJ2-7, is NAGVMQNPRHLVRRRGQEARLRCSPMKGHSHVYWYRQLPEEGLKFMVYLQKENIIDESGMPKERFSAEFPKEGPSILRIQQVVRGDSAAYFCASSPQGMGSYEQYFGPGTRLTVT.

This chain connects TRBV3-1 (or the pseudogene TRBV3-2) to TRBJ2-1, with 8 bases aligning to TRBD2. Germline assignment: CDR1 LGHDT and CDR2 YNNKEL (reference sequence). J was trimmed by 6 bases and V by 4 bases; bases with no gene match: 8. The CDR3 has 15 residues. The CDR3 region has the DNA TGTGCCAGCAGCCCTCCTCCGGGACTAGTCAATGAGCAGTTCTTC. Amino acids: CASSPPPGLVNEQFF.

This clone was detected only a few times. The chain has TRBV27 and TRBJ1-1; no reliable D call. V was trimmed by 2 bases and J by 0 bases, leaving 7 bases between them. Per the germline V gene, CDR1 is MNHEY and CDR2 is SMNVEV (reference sequence). The CDR3 covers 14 residues. In DNA form, the CDR3 reads TGTGCCAGCAGTTTAAAACGGATGAACACTGAAGCTTTCTTT. Translated: CASSLKRMNTEAFF.

This rearrangement joins TRBV18 to TRBJ2-7, with 11 bases identical to TRBD2. The length of the CDR3 is 17 residues. The V segment lost 8 bases and the J segment 1 base; nucleotides outside the gene matches: 13. The V gene's germline CDR1 is KGHSH and CDR2 LQKENI. The CDR3 DNA is TGTGCCAGCACCCAGGCAACTAGCGGGAGAGGGTCCTACGAGCAGTACTTC. This translates into CASTQATSGRGSYEQYF.

V gene TRBV6-5 combines with J gene TRBJ1-1; 8 bases fit TRBD1. The CDR3 totals 15 residues. V gave up 3 bases and J gave up 2 bases; unmatched junction bases: 5. The germline V gene encodes CDR1 MNHEY and CDR2 SVGAGI. The CDR3 DNA is TGTGCCAGCAGTTATCTAGGACAGGGAAACACTGAAGCTTTCTTT. Its translation is CASSYLGQGNTEAFF.

V gene TRBV21-1 combines with J gene TRBJ1-4; the D call TRBD1 from the table was never checked on the DNA. TRBV21-1 is flagged as a pseudogene. The CDR3 runs 13 residues. This CDR3 is CASSKATREKLFF. The CDR3 DNA is TGTGCCAGCAGCAAAGCTACCAGGGAAAAACTGTTTTTT.

The chain employs TRBV27 and TRBJ2-7, with TRBD2 as a possible D gene (5 bases). Trimming took off 5 bases at V and 0 bases at J, with 14 bases between the two ends. The CDR3 has 15 residues. Per germline, CDR1 MNHEY and CDR2 SMNVEV (reference sequence). In DNA, the CDR3 is TGTGCCAGCAGTAACGGGGTTCCTACCTCCTACGAGCAGTACTTC. It yields the protein CASSNGVPTSYEQYF.

The chain uses TRBV18 and TRBJ2-2; TRBD2 matches 9 bases. This CDR3 spans 17 amino acids. CDR1 is KGHSH and CDR2 is LQKENI in the germline V gene. The junction had 7 bases not matched to a gene; V was cut back by 2 bases and J by 3 bases. The CDR3 sequence is CASSPWTGLADTGELFF. DNA of the CDR3: TGTGCCAGCTCACCATGGACGGGACTAGCAGACACCGGGGAGCTGTTTTTT.

This chain links TRBV27 with TRBJ2-7; 7 bases are a match to TRBD2. The J segment lost 0 bases and the V segment lost 2 bases, leaving 1 base of the junction unmatched. The CDR3 spans 14 residues. CDR1 is MNHEY and CDR2 is SMNVEV in the germline V gene (reference sequence). CDR3 region: CASSLGGVSYEQYF. In nucleotides, the CDR3 is TGTGCCAGCAGTTTAGGGGGGGTCTCCTACGAGCAGTACTTC.

The sample holds a few counts of this clone. The chain has TRBV6-2 or TRBV6-3 and TRBJ1-5; D not certain. This CDR3 contains 15 residues. The V gene lost 4 bases and the J gene lost 0 bases, with 10 bases spanning the gap. The germline gives CDR1 MNHEY, CDR2 SVGEGT. The CDR3 loop is CASSFRHFSNQPQHF. The CDR3 DNA follows: TGTGCCAGCAGTTTTCGACACTTTAGCAATCAGCCCCAGCATTTT.

The chain has TRBV18 and TRBJ2-1; D not certain. The V end lost 2 bases, the J end lost 5 bases, and 4 bases lay between the germline ends. Germline CDR1 KGHSH, CDR2 LQKENI. The CDR3 sequence is 12 residues long. The DNA of the CDR3 is TGTGCCAGCTCACCAGAGGACAATGAGCAGTTCTTC. Amino acid sequence: CASSPEDNEQFF.

A note on this clone: At one end the junction does not follow the germline gene, possibly because of a read error. CDR3 nucleotides: TGCAGCGCTGAACGAGACAGGGGGAACGAGCAGTACTTC. Translation gives CSAERDRGNEQYF. The chain carries TRBV29-1 and TRBJ2-7; 9 bases agree with TRBD1. Germline lookup yields CDR1 SQVTM and CDR2 ANQGSEA. The CDR3 is 13 amino acids.

The J gene is TRBJ2-5, the V gene TRBV23-1; a possible D gene is TRBD1 (5 bases). TRBV23-1 is an open reading frame, and its role is uncertain. CDR3 size: 14 residues. Trimming cost V 4 bases and J 2 bases, with 11 bases left between them. For the CDR3, the DNA is TGCGCCAGCAGTCGAGGCAGGGCGCAAGAGACCCAGTACTTC. Protein sequence: CASSRGRAQETQYF.

J is TRBJ1-2 and V is TRBV7-9; TRBD1 is a possible D gene (6 bases). The germline V and J ends were trimmed by 1 base and 8 bases, with 14 bases remaining between them. Germline V CDR1 and CDR2: SEHNR, FQNEAQ (reference sequence). The CDR3 is 14 amino acids. CDR3 sequence: CASSLEAQGKGYTF. The CDR3 bases are TGTGCCAGCAGCTTAGAGGCACAGGGAAAAGGCTACACCTTC.

This clone was observed a handful of times. The chain links TRBV11-2 to TRBJ1-6, with TRBD1 identical over 7 bases. J lost 6 bases, V lost 5 bases, and 13 bases had no gene match. The CDR3 has 17 residues. The V gene's germline CDR1 is SGHAT and CDR2 FQNNGV. CDR3 coding DNA: TGTGCCAGCAGCGCCTACCCTACCGGGACAGTTAATTCACCCCTCCACTTT. Amino acids: CASSAYPTGTVNSPLHF.

This sequence joins TRBV7-9 and TRBJ1-1, with 9 bases matching TRBD1. CDR3 length equals 15 residues. Germline V lookup: CDR1 SEHNR, CDR2 FQNEAQ (reference sequence). V gave up 4 bases and J gave up 1 base; unmatched junction bases: 4. The CDR3 region is CASSWGQGQNTEAFF. CDR3 DNA: TGTGCCAGCAGCTGGGGACAGGGACAGAACACTGAAGCTTTCTTT.

CDR3 nucleotides: TGTGCCAGTAGTATCGGCGGGAGGGCTTCACCCCTCCACTTT. It translates to CASSIGGRASPLHF. The chain carries TRBV19 and TRBJ1-6; D is ambiguous. Germline CDR1 is LNHDA and CDR2 is SQIVND (reference sequence). The ends were cut back, 3 bases at V and 9 bases at J, with 12 bases in the middle. The CDR3 has 14 residues.

There are a few counts of this clone. J is TRBJ2-3 and V is TRBV19; D tentatively fits TRBD1 or TRBD2 (5 bases each). The CDR3 is 15 amino acids. Trimming took off 6 bases at V and 8 bases at J, with 21 bases between the two ends. The germline V gene has CDR1 LNHDA and CDR2 SQIVND (reference sequence). The CDR3 loop is CASSTGTLAWGTQYF. The CDR3 DNA reads as TGTGCCAGTAGCACGGGGACGCTGGCATGGGGTACGCAGTATTTT.

The chain carries TRBV24-1 and TRBJ2-3; maybe TRBD1 (6 bases). This CDR3 has 16 residues. V gave up 2 bases and J gave up 2 bases, with 13 bases separating them. In germline, CDR1 is KGHDR, CDR2 SFDVKD. CDR3: CATSDSSTGTTDTQYF. CDR3 sequence (DNA): TGTGCCACCAGTGATTCTTCGACAGGCACCACAGATACGCAGTATTTT.

The chain is built from TRBV19 and TRBJ1-5, with 8 bases matching TRBD1. Germline assignment: CDR1 LNHDA and CDR2 SQIVND (reference sequence). CDR3 length equals 19 residues. The J segment lost 1 base and the V segment lost 1 base, leaving 12 bases of the junction unmatched. The CDR3 nucleotides read TGTGCCAGTAGTATAGGGACAGGGTTGGATTTGGGGAGCAATCAGCCCCAGCATTTT. Amino acids: CASSIGTGLDLGSNQPQHF.